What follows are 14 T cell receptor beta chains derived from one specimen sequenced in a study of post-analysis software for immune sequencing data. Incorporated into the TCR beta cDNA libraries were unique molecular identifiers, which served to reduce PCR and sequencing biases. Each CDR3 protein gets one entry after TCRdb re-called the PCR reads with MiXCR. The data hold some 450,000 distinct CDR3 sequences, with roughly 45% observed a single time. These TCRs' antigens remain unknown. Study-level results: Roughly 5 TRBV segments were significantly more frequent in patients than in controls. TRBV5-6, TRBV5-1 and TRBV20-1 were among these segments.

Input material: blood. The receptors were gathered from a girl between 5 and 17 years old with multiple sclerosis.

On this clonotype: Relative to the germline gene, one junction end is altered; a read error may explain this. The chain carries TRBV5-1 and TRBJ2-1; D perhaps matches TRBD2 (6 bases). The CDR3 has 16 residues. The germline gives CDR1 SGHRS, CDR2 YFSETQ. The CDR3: CASSFMAGSSYDEQFF. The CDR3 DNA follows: TGCGCCAGCTCCTTTATGGCGGGAAGTTCCTACGATGAGCAGTTCTTC.

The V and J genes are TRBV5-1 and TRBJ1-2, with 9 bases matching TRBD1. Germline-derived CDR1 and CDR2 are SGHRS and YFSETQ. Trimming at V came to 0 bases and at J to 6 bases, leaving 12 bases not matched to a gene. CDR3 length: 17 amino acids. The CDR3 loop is CASSLDRGRQAPDGYTF. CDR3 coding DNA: TGCGCCAGCAGCTTGGACAGGGGGCGACAGGCCCCAGATGGCTACACCTTC.

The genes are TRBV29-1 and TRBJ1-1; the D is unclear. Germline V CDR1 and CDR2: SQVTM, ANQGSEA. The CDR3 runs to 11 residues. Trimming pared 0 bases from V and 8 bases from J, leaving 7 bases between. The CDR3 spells CSVEDRTEAFF. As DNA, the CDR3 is TGCAGCGTTGAAGATCGGACCGAAGCTTTCTTT.

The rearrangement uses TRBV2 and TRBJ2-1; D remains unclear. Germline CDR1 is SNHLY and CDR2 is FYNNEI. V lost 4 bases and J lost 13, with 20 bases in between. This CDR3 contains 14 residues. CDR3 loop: CASSVSASAETQFF. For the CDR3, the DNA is TGTGCCAGCAGTGTATCGGCGTCGGCAGAGACCCAGTTCTTC. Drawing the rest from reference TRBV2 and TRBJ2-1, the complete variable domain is EPEVTQTPSHQVTQMGQEVILRCVPISNHLYFYWYRQILGQKVEFLVSFYNNEISEKSEIFDDQFSVERPDGSNFTLKIRSTKLEDSAMYFCASSVSASAETQFFGPGTRLTVL.

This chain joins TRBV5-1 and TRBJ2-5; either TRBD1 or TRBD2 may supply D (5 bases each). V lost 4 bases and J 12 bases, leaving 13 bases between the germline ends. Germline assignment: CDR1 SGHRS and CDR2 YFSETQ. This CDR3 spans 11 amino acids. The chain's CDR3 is CASSNGALEYF. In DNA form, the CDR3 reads TGCGCCAGCAGCAACGGGGCCCTCGAGTACTTC.

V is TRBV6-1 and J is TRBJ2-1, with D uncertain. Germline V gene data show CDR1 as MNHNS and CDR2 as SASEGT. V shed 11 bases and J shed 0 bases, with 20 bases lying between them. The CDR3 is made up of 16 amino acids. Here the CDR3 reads CAQPWVSHGSYNEQFF. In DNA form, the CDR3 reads TGTGCCCAGCCGTGGGTATCGCACGGCTCCTACAATGAGCAGTTCTTC.

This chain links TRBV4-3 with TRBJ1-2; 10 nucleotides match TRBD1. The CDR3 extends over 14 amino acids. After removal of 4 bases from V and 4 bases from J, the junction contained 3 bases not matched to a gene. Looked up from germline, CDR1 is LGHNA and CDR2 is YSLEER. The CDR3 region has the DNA TGCGCCAGCAGCCCGGACAGGGGGGCCTATGGCTACACCTTC. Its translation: CASSPDRGAYGYTF.

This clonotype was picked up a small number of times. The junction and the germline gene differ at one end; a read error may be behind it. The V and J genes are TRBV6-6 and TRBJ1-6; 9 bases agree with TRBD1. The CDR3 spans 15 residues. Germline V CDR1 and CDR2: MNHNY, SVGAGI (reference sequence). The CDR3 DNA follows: TGTGCCAGCAGTTACCCGGACAGGGGTAGGTCACCCCCCCACTTT. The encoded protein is CASSYPDRGRSPPHF.

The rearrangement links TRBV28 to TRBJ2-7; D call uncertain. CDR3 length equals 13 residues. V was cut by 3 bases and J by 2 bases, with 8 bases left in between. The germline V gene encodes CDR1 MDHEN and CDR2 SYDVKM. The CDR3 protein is CASSFIPPYEQYF. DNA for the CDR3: TGTGCCAGCAGTTTCATCCCCCCCTACGAGCAGTACTTC.

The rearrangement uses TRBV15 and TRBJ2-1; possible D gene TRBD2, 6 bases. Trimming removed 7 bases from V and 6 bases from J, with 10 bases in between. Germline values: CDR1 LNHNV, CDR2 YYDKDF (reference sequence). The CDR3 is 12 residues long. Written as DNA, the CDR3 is TGTGCCACCATGGGGACTGGCAATGAGCAGTTCTTC. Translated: CATMGTGNEQFF.

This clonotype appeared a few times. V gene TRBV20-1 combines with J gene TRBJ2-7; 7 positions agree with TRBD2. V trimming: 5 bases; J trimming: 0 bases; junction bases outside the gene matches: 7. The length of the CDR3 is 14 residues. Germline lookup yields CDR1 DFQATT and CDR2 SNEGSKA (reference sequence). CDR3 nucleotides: TGCAGTGCTCCTCTAGCGGATAGCTCCTACGAGCAGTACTTC. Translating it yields CSAPLADSSYEQYF.

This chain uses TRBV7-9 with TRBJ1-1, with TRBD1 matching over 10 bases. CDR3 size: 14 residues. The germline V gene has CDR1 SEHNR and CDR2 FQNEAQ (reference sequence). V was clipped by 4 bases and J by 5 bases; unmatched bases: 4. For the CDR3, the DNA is TGTGCCAGCAGCTCAGACAGGGGGCGGACTGAAGCTTTCTTT. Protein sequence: CASSSDRGRTEAFF.

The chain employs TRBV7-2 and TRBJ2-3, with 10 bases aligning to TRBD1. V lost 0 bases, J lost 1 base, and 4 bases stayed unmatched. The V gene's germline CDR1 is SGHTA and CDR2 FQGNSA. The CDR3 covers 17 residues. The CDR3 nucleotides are TGTGCCAGCAGCTTAGCGGGGACAGGGGTTCGCACAGATACGCAGTATTTT. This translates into CASSLAGTGVRTDTQYF.

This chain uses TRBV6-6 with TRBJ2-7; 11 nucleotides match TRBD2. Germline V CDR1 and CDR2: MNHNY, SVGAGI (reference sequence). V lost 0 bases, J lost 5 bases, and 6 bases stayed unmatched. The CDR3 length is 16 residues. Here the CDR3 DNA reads TGTGCCAGCAGTTACTCGATGGGACTAGCGGAAAACGAGCAGTACTTC. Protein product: CASSYSMGLAENEQYF.